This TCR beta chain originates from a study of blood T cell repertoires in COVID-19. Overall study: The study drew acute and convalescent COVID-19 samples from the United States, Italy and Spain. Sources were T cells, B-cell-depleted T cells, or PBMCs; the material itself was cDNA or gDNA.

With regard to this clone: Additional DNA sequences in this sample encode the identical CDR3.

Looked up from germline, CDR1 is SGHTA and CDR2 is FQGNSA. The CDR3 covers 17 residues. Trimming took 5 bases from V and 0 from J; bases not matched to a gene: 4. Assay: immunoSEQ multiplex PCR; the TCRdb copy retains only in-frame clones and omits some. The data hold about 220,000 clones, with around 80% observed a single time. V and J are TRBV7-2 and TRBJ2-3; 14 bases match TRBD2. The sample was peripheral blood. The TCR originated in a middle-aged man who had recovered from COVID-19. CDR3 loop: CASSLGLAGGSTDTQYF. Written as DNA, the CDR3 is TGTGCCAGCAGCCTCGGACTAGCGGGAGGCAGCACAGATACGCAGTATTTT.